One sample yielded the 29 T cell receptor beta chains listed below, sequenced in a study of OX40 agonist ivuxolimab in advanced cancers. TCRdb's copy holds only in-frame clones and misses some; the assay was immunoSEQ multiplex PCR. This sample carries 75,000 to 90,000 clones, 85% to 90% of them seen once, and the ten largest clones take less than 2.5%. The source material was CD4+ or CD8+ T cells sorted from blood, sampled in a trial of the OX40 agonist ivuxolimab. Source of these receptors: an adult with an advanced solid tumor such as melanoma, head and neck, liver or kidney cancer.

V gene TRBV7-2 combines with J gene TRBJ1-2, with 8 bases fitting TRBD1. In germline, CDR1 is SGHTA, CDR2 FQGNSA. CDR3 length: 14 amino acids. J was trimmed by 4 bases and V by 5 bases; bases with no gene match: 6. CDR3 DNA: TGTGCCAGCAGCGAAGGGACAGGTCCCTATGGCTACACCTTC. It encodes CASSEGTGPYGYTF.

This chain links TRBV15 with TRBJ2-1, with TRBD2 matching 8 bases. J was trimmed by 10 bases and V by 0 bases; bases with no gene match: 11. The CDR3 totals 16 residues. In germline, CDR1 is LNHNV, CDR2 YYDKDF (reference sequence). Written as DNA, the CDR3 is TGTGCCACCAGCAGAGATGGCACTAGCGGTGGTGGGGAGCAGTTCTTC. Residues: CATSRDGTSGGGEQFF.

This clone occurred once. The chain is built from TRBV6-4 and TRBJ2-7; D possibly uses TRBD1 or TRBD2 (5 bases each). Germline CDR1 and CDR2: MRHNA and SNTAGT. The CDR3 contains 19 residues. V was cut by 7 bases and J by 6 bases, with 34 bases left in between. The CDR3 DNA reads as TGTGCCAGCAATAGACCGAGGAGGATGACTATTGGGGCTGGGGGCGAGCAGTACTTC. This codes for CASNRPRRMTIGAGGEQYF.

The rearrangement links TRBV6-5 to TRBJ2-7; D may be TRBD1 (5 bases). The CDR3 spans 14 residues. V shed 2 bases and J shed 3 bases, with 11 bases lying between them. CDR1 and CDR2 from the germline V gene are MNHEY and SVGAGI. CDR3 DNA sequence: TGTGCCAGCAGTTACACCAGGGATCTCTACGAGCAGTACTTC. Translation: CASSYTRDLYEQYF.

The chain joins TRBV18 to TRBJ1-2; 8 bases align to TRBD1. The germline CDR1 and CDR2 sequences are KGHSH and LQKENI. Unmatched junction bases numbered 2, after V lost 3 bases and J lost 5 bases. The CDR3 consists of 13 residues. CDR3 in DNA: TGTGCCAGCTCACCCGGGACAGGTTATGGCTACACCTTC. Translated: CASSPGTGYGYTF.

The chain has TRBV6-6 and TRBJ2-6; maybe TRBD1 (6 bases). The V end was cut by 10 bases, the J end by 0 bases, with 16 bases between. The CDR3 sequence is 16 residues long. Germline values: CDR1 MNHNY, CDR2 SVGAGI (reference sequence). CDR3 region: CATNEGGHSGANVLTF. CDR3 coding DNA: TGTGCCACCAACGAAGGGGGTCACTCTGGGGCCAACGTCCTGACTTTC.

This clone was found a few times. The chain uses TRBV28 and TRBJ1-1; 8 bases align to TRBD1. The CDR3 length is 12 residues. In germline, CDR1 is MDHEN, CDR2 SYDVKM. The trim removed 4 bases at V and 10 bases at J, leaving 5 bases unmatched. The CDR3 region has the DNA TGTGCCAGCAGTTCTGGAACAGGGGGAGCTTTCTTT. Residues: CASSSGTGGAFF. The full variable domain, its missing parts supplied by reference TRBV28 and TRBJ1-1, is DVKVTQSSRYLVKRTGEKVFLECVQDMDHENMFWYRQDPGLGLRLIYFSYDVKMKEKGDIPEGYSVSREKKERFSLILESASTNQTSMYLCASSSGTGGAFFGQGTRLTVV.

This chain joins TRBV28 and TRBJ1-3; no firm D call. In germline, CDR1 is MDHEN, CDR2 SYDVKM. This CDR3 contains 15 residues. V lost 3 bases to trimming and J lost 3 bases, with 12 bases between them. The CDR3 DNA reads as TGTGCCAGCAGTTTTTTGTTGGGAAGTGGAAACACCATATATTTT. Translating gives CASSFLLGSGNTIYF.

This clone occurred once. The rearrangement links TRBV28 to TRBJ1-2; no reliable D call. The CDR3 runs 13 residues. Trimming removed 6 bases at V and 6 bases at J, with 14 bases between. CDR1 MDHEN and CDR2 SYDVKM come from the germline V gene. The DNA of the CDR3 is TGTGCCAGCAGCTACCAGGTGGATAATGGCTACACCTTC. Translation gives CASSYQVDNGYTF.

CDR3 sequence (DNA): TGTGCCAGTAGTATAGGATTTGAGGGACTCTTATCCGAGCAGTACTTC. Protein sequence: CASSIGFEGLLSEQYF. The chain couples TRBV19 to TRBJ2-7; TRBD2 might be the D (6 bases). Trimming left V 1 base short and J 6 bases short, with 19 bases between. CDR1 LNHDA and CDR2 SQIVND come from the germline V gene (reference sequence). The CDR3 loop spans 16 amino acids.

The rearrangement links TRBV7-8 to TRBJ2-3; 10 bases are a match to TRBD1. The J segment lost 1 base and the V segment lost 3 bases, leaving 7 bases of the junction unmatched. This CDR3 comprises 17 residues. Per the germline V gene, CDR1 is SGHVS and CDR2 is FQNEAQ. The CDR3 loop reads CASSFKRTGGRTDTQYF. CDR3 sequence (DNA): TGTGCCAGCAGCTTCAAGCGGACAGGGGGACGCACAGATACGCAGTATTTT. Using reference TRBV7-8 and TRBJ2-3 for the parts outside the CDR3, the full variable domain is GAGVSQSPRYKVAKRGQDVALRCDPISGHVSLFWYQQALGQGPEFLTYFQNEAQLDKSGLPSDRFFAERPEGSVSTLKIQRTQQEDSAVYLCASSFKRTGGRTDTQYFGPGTRLTVL.

The chain is built from TRBV7-2 and TRBJ2-7; no clear D. Germline values: CDR1 SGHTA, CDR2 FQGNSA. V shed 5 bases and J shed 0 bases, with 5 bases lying between them. The CDR3 runs to 12 residues. The CDR3 coding sequence is TGTGCCAGCAGCCGGATCTCCTACGAGCAGTACTTC. Protein sequence: CASSRISYEQYF. The full variable domain, in which reference TRBV7-2 and TRBJ2-7 provide the parts outside the CDR3, is GAGVSQSPSNKVTEKGKDVELRCDPISGHTALYWYRQSLGQGLEFLIYFQGNSAPDKSGLPSDRFSAERTGGSVSTLTIQRTQQEDSAVYLCASSRISYEQYFGPGTRLTVT.

The V call is TRBV2, the J call TRBJ1-4; D remains ambiguous. Trimming removed 6 bases at V and 5 bases at J, with 10 bases between. Germline CDR1 is SNHLY and CDR2 is FYNNEI. This CDR3 has 13 residues. The CDR3 sequence: CASRLDYNEKLFF. In nucleotides, the CDR3 is TGTGCCAGCAGGCTAGACTACAATGAAAAACTGTTTTTT. The whole variable domain, filled in from reference TRBV2 and TRBJ1-4, reads EPEVTQTPSHQVTQMGQEVILRCVPISNHLYFYWYRQILGQKVEFLVSFYNNEISEKSEIFDDQFSVERPDGSNFTLKIRSTKLEDSAMYFCASRLDYNEKLFFGSGTQLSVL.

This clone came up once. The CDR3 coding sequence is TGTGCCAGCAGCGTAGGAGGACGGAGCTCTGGAAACACCATATATTTT. This translates into CASSVGGRSSGNTIYF. This rearrangement joins TRBV9 to TRBJ1-3; D gene unclear. The CDR3 totals 16 residues. V was clipped by 0 bases and J by 0 bases, with 10 bases between them. From germline, CDR1 is SGDLS and CDR2 YYNGEE.

This chain joins TRBV10-3 and TRBJ2-4; D is unresolved. Looked up from germline, CDR1 is ENHRY and CDR2 is SYGVKD. Trimming stripped 3 bases from V and 0 bases from J, with 12 bases between. The CDR3 is 16 residues long. The CDR3 reads CAISEFGERAKNIQYF. The CDR3 bases are TGTGCCATCAGTGAATTTGGTGAGCGAGCCAAAAACATTCAGTACTTC.

The J gene is TRBJ2-7, the V gene TRBV7-3; no firm D call. The V and J ends lost 4 bases and 0 bases respectively, with 10 bases between them. Germline V gene sequence: CDR1 SGHTA, CDR2 FQGTGA. The CDR3 sequence is 14 residues long. This CDR3 reads CASSSGFGSYEQYF. The CDR3, as DNA: TGTGCCAGCAGCTCCGGTTTCGGCTCCTACGAGCAGTACTTC.

The chain couples TRBV6-5 to TRBJ2-3, with D maybe TRBD1 (5 bases). The germline gives CDR1 MNHEY, CDR2 SVGAGI. The CDR3 contains 16 residues. Trimming took 0 bases from V and 0 from J, leaving 10 bases between them. In DNA, the CDR3 is TGTGCCAGCAGTTACTCGACAGCTGATAGCACAGATACGCAGTATTTT. This gives the protein CASSYSTADSTDTQYF.

This rearrangement joins TRBV7-9 to TRBJ1-6; D unclear. The CDR3 consists of 15 residues. Per the germline V gene, CDR1 is SEHNR and CDR2 is FQNEAQ (reference sequence). V was pared by 5 bases and J by 7 bases, with 15 bases between. Here the CDR3 DNA reads TGTGCCAGCAGCCCATTGCGGGAGCGGAATTCACCCCTCCACTTT. Translated: CASSPLRERNSPLHF. Supplemented by reference TRBV7-9 and TRBJ1-6, the full variable domain reads DTGVSQNPRHKITKRGQNVTFRCDPISEHNRLYWYRQTLGQGPEFLTYFQNEAQLEKSRLLSDRFSAERPKGSFSTLEIQRTEQGDSAMYLCASSPLRERNSPLHFGNGTRLTVT.

To note about this clone: In the same sample, other DNA sequences code for this CDR3. This rearrangement joins TRBV2 to TRBJ1-2; D may be TRBD1 (5 bases). This CDR3 region has 12 residues. Germline-derived CDR1 and CDR2 are SNHLY and FYNNEI. V gave up 5 bases and J gave up 4 bases, with 8 bases separating them. CDR3 nucleotides: TGTGCCAGCAGTACGGGACCCTATGGCTACACCTTC. Encoded protein: CASSTGPYGYTF.

This clone was found once. J is TRBJ2-5 and V is TRBV28; D may be TRBD1 or TRBD2 (6 bases each). From germline, CDR1 is MDHEN and CDR2 SYDVKM. Trimming took off 6 bases at V and 4 bases at J, with 12 bases between the two ends. The CDR3 consists of 13 residues. This CDR3 is CASRRGAPETQYF. CDR3 nucleotides: TGTGCCAGCAGGAGGGGGGCCCCAGAGACCCAGTACTTC. The full variable domain, rest sourced from reference TRBV28 and TRBJ2-5, is DVKVTQSSRYLVKRTGEKVFLECVQDMDHENMFWYRQDPGLGLRLIYFSYDVKMKEKGDIPEGYSVSREKKERFSLILESASTNQTSMYLCASRRGAPETQYFGPGTRLLVL.

The chain is built from TRBV19 and TRBJ2-7; 7 nucleotides agree with TRBD1. Looked up from germline, CDR1 is LNHDA and CDR2 is SQIVND (reference sequence). The J segment lost 1 base and the V segment lost 3 bases, leaving 9 bases of the junction unmatched. The CDR3 is 16 amino acids. The CDR3 coding sequence is TGTGCCAGTAGTATCTCTACAGGGGCCAATTCCTACGAGCAGTACTTC. Its translation: CASSISTGANSYEQYF.

The rearrangement uses TRBV7-9 and TRBJ2-5; D call uncertain. Germline CDR1 and CDR2: SEHNR and FQNEAQ (reference sequence). The CDR3 has 11 amino acids. V lost 3 bases, J lost 5 bases, and 4 bases lay in between. CDR3 protein: CASSFTETQYF. In DNA, the CDR3 is TGTGCCAGCAGCTTCACGGAGACCCAGTACTTC.

The chain couples TRBV7-6 to TRBJ2-5; D possibly matches TRBD1 or TRBD2 (6 bases each). Germline V gene data show CDR1 as SGHVS and CDR2 as FNYEAQ. The ends were cut back, 3 bases at V and 5 bases at J, with 16 bases in the middle. The CDR3 spans 15 residues. The CDR3 loop reads CASSLYERGRETQYF. The CDR3 coding sequence is TGTGCCAGCAGCTTGTATGAGAGGGGGAGGGAGACCCAGTACTTC.

The chain has TRBV10-1 and TRBJ2-3; 7 bases are a match to TRBD1. Trimming at V came to 2 bases and at J to 12 bases, leaving 8 bases not matched to a gene. Looked up from germline, CDR1 is WNHNN and CDR2 is SYGVQD (reference sequence). CDR3 size: 13 residues. The CDR3 loop reads CASSEPYRGRQYF. The DNA for the CDR3 is TGCGCCAGCAGTGAGCCATACAGGGGCCGCCAGTATTTT.

V is TRBV5-1 and J is TRBJ2-7, with TRBD1 matching over 9 bases. Germline V lookup: CDR1 SGHRS, CDR2 YFSETQ. The trim removed 0 bases at V and 5 bases at J, leaving 6 bases unmatched. The CDR3 consists of 15 residues. In DNA, the CDR3 is TGCGCCAGCAGCTTGGGGGGGACAGGGTTCCACGAGCAGTACTTC. It is translated as CASSLGGTGFHEQYF.

The sample holds one count of this clone. J is TRBJ2-2 and V is TRBV28, with 9 bases fitting TRBD2. Germline V lookup: CDR1 MDHEN, CDR2 SYDVKM. The CDR3 is 14 amino acids. V was pared by 8 bases and J by 4 bases, with 5 bases of the junction left unmatched. The CDR3 is CASAGGPSTGELFF. The CDR3 DNA sequence: TGTGCCAGCGCGGGGGGGCCAAGCACCGGGGAGCTGTTTTTT. The full variable domain, with the rest looked up from reference TRBV28 and TRBJ2-2, is DVKVTQSSRYLVKRTGEKVFLECVQDMDHENMFWYRQDPGLGLRLIYFSYDVKMKEKGDIPEGYSVSREKKERFSLILESASTNQTSMYLCASAGGPSTGELFFGEGSRLTVL.

The chain couples TRBV9 to TRBJ2-7; D is undetermined. CDR3 length: 15 amino acids. Germline V CDR1 and CDR2: SGDLS, YYNGEE. Trimming pared 0 bases from V and 2 bases from J, leaving 12 bases between. The chain's CDR3 is CASSVDSEPTYEQYF. As DNA, the CDR3 is TGTGCCAGCAGCGTAGATTCAGAGCCAACCTACGAGCAGTACTTC.

Remarks on this clone: One junction end does not reproduce the germline sequence, and a read error may be involved. The chain couples TRBV7-7 to TRBJ2-1, with D tentatively TRBD2 (8 bases). Germline V gene data show CDR1 as SSHAT and CDR2 as FNYEAQ (reference sequence). This CDR3 contains 16 residues. This CDR3 is CASSLEGAGGRDEQFF. In nucleotides, the CDR3 is TGTGCTAGCAGCTTAGAGGGGGCGGGGGGCCGCGATGAGCAGTTCTTC.

The V gene is TRBV5-1, the J gene TRBJ1-3; TRBD1 is a possible D gene (6 bases). Germline-derived CDR1 and CDR2 are SGHRS and YFSETQ. The CDR3 has 14 amino acids. The V and J ends lost 4 bases and 9 bases respectively, with 17 bases between them. The DNA for the CDR3 is TGCGCCAGCAGCCCCAACGAGTCCAGGGGCACCATATATTTT. Residues: CASSPNESRGTIYF.